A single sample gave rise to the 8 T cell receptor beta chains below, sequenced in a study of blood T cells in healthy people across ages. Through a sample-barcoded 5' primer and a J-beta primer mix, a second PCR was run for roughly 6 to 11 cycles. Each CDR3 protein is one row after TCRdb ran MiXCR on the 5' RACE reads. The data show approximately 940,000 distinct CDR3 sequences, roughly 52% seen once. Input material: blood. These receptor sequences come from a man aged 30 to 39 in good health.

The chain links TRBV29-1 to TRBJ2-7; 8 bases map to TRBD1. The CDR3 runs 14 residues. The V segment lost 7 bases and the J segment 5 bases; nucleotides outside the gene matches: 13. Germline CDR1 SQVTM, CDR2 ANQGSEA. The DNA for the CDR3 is TGCAGCGCGGACGGAGGACAGGGAGTTGACGAGCAGTACTTC. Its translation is CSADGGQGVDEQYF.

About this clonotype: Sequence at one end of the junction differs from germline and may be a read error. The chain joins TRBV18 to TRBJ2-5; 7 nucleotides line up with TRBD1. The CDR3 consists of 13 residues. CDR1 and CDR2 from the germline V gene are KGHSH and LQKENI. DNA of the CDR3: TGTGCCAGCTCAAAGGGACAGCAAGGGACCCAGTACTTC. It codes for CASSKGQQGTQYF.

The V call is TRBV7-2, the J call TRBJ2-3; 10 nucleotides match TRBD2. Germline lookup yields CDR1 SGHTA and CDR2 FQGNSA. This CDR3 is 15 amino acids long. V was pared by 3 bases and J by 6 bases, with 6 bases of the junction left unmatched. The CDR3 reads CASSLASGGLDTQYF. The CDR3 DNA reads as TGTGCCAGCAGCTTGGCTAGCGGGGGACTCGATACGCAGTATTTT.

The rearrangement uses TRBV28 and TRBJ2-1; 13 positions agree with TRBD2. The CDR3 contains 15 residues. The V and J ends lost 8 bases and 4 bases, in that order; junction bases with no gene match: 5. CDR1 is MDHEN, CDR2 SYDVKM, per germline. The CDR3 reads CASETSGGSYNEQFF. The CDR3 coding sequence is TGTGCCAGCGAGACTAGCGGGGGGTCGTACAATGAGCAGTTCTTC.

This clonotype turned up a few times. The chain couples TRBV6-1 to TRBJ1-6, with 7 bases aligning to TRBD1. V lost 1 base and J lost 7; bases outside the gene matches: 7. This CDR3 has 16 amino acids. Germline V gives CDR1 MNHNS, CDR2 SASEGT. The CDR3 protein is CASSEGYRGMNSPLHF. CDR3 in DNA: TGTGCCAGCAGTGAAGGGTACAGGGGCATGAATTCACCCCTCCACTTT.

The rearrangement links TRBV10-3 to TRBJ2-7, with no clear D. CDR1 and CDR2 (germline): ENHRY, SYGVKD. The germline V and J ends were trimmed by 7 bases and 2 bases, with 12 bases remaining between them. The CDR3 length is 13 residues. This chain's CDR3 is CAINAGQAYEQYF. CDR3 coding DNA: TGTGCCATCAATGCAGGCCAAGCCTACGAGCAGTACTTC.

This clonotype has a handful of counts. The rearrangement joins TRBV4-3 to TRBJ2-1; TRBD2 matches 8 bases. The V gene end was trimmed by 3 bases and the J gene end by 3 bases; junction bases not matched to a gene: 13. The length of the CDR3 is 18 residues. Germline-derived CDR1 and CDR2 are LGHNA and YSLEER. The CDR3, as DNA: TGCGCCAGCAGCCAGGTGAGATGGAAGCGGGGGTACTACAATGAGCAGTTCTTC. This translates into CASSQVRWKRGYYNEQFF.

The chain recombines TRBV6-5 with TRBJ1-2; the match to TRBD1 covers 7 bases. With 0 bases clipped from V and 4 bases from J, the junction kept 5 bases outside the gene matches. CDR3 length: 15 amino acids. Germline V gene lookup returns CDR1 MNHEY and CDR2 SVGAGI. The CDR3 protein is CASSYSTGLGYGYTF. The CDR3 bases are TGTGCCAGCAGTTACTCGACAGGGTTGGGCTATGGCTACACCTTC.